This T cell receptor beta chain originates from a study of blood T cell repertoires in COVID-19 (dated by TCRdb to about 2020). Concerning the study at large: The collaborator samples originated in the United States, Italy and Spain and spanned the acute and convalescent phases of COVID-19. The prospective study material was composed of cDNA or gDNA derived from T cells, B-cell-depleted T cells, or PBMCs. The dataset comprised deeply sampled blood TCRbeta repertoires from subjects exposed to, actively infected with, or recovered from COVID-19. Samples came from the ongoing ImmuneRACE study (first 160 participants) plus 1,254 subjects from 6 global collaborators. A freely available public database, intended as a resource for researchers studying the immune response to SARS-CoV-2, is where the repertoires were released. A de-identified subject ID, COVID-19 status, age in years and sex were almost always included in the sample metadata. HLA class I and class II types, where available, came from metadata supplied by the sample provider rather than from assay-based typing.

The collaborating institutions used their own protocols to collect whole blood in K2EDTA tubes. For TCRbeta analysis, collaborator samples were shipped as frozen whole blood, as isolated PBMCs, or as DNA extracted from either sample type. The table lists this clone with a few counts. Its target antigen remains unknown. Base qualities are missing; no much larger clone stands one base away. TCRbeta CDR3 regions were amplified from genomic DNA using the immunoSEQ Assay, a bias-controlled multiplex PCR. In the paper's pipeline: Within the assay, amplification of reference gene primers was used to estimate how many nucleated cells each sample contained. Sequence reads were collapsed and filtered to measure the absolute abundance of every unique TCRbeta CDR3 rearrangement. For each sample, productive Simpson clonality was calculated as the square root of Simpson's diversity index across productive rearrangements. TCRdb took this table from immuneACCESS and kept in-frame rearrangements with V and J called. Such tables lack part of the clones; where checked against another copy, unresolved V genes explain under half of the gap, and the rest is unexplained. That table is the source of V, J and clone size, and D and trimming were worked out from the DNA. The sample profile shows about 210,000 clones; around four fifths of them were found once. Approximately 2.9% of the sample is in the top ten clones.

V and J are truncated by 0 bases and 2 bases respectively, leaving an intervening sequence of 19 bases. For CDR1 and CDR2, the germline V gene lists SGHTA and FQGNSA. The CDR3 numbers 18 residues from cysteine through phenylalanine. The read is trimmed to its CDR3 DNA, 54 bases read in frame from base 1. Study-wide conclusions, independent of this receptor: Clinical and demographic metadata were provided uncurated, with the amount varying by source and participant.

The chain joins TRBV7-2 to TRBJ1-2; the D gene lacks a confident call. The sample taken for sequencing was peripheral blood. This TCR was recovered from a man between 50 and 59 years old with active or convalescent COVID-19. The DNA reads TGTGCCAGCAGCTTAGCCCCCCCATCCACCACCGAGAACTATGGCTACACCTTC. Translated, it reads CASSLAPPSTTENYGYTF.